This T cell receptor (beta chain) was identified during a study of cytomegalovirus exposure and HLA in healthy donors. In the study overall: A data release that came early held approximately 85 million unique TCRs from HLA-typed donors.

These donors, healthy bone marrow donors, were studied. Primers: 60 Vbeta forward and 13 Jbeta reverse. Profiled with immunoSEQ multiplex PCR; TCRdb holds only in-frame clones, not every one. The repertoire includes around 180,000 clones, around 82% of them detected once, and 2.4% sits in the top ten. This clone came up a few times. Germline lookup yields CDR1 SGHDN and CDR2 FVKESK. The CDR3 length is 15 residues. V lost 4 bases, J lost 4 bases, and 8 bases stayed unmatched. Sequencing was carried out using PBMCs. The clonotype comes from a man between 60 and 70 years old in good health and CMV-seronegative. The rearrangement uses TRBV14 and TRBJ2-7, with TRBD2 matching over 9 bases. DNA of the CDR3: TGTGCCAGCAGCCCCAGACTAGCGGCAATTTACGAGCAGTACTTC. It translates to CASSPRLAAIYEQYF.